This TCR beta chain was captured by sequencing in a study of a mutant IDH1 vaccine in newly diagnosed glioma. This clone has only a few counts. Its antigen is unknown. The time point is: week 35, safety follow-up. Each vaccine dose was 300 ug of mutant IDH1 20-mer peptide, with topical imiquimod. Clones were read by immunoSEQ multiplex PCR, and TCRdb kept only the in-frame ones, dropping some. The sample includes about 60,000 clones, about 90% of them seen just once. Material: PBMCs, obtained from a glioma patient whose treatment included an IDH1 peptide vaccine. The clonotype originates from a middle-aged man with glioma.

The CDR3 DNA is TGTGCCAGCAGTTATTCTACAGGGGGCCGTTATGGCTACACCTTC. Amino acid sequence: CASSYSTGGRYGYTF. V usage is TRBV28 and J usage is TRBJ1-2; TRBD1 agrees at 9 bases. Looked up from germline, CDR1 is MDHEN and CDR2 is SYDVKM. The length of the CDR3 is 15 residues. V trimming: 4 bases; J trimming: 5 bases; junction bases outside the gene matches: 8.